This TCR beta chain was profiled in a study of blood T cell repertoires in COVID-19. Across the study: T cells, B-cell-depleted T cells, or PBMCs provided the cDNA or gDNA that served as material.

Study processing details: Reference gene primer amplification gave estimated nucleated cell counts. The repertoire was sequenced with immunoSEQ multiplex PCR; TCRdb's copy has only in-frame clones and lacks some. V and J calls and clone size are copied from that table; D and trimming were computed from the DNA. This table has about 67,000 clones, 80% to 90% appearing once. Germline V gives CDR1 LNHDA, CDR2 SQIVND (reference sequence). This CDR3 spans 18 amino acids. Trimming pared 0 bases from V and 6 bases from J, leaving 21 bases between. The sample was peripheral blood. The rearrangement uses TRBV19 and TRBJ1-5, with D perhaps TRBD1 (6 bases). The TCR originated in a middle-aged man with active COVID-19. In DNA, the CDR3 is TGTGCCAGTAGTATAGATGCTCTGGCCAGGGCGACAGGTCAGCCCCAGCATTTT. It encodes CASSIDALARATGQPQHF.